One T cell receptor beta chain is described in this entry. Antigen: not known. The data were produced by immunoSEQ multiplex PCR, yet TCRdb's version contains in-frame clones alone and is incomplete. The table has about 84,000 clones, more than 65% seen once. This entry is derived from a study of PD-1 blockade in mismatch repair-deficient tumors. Whole-study context: Patients had eleven to twelve mismatch repair-deficient cancer types, all previously treated and progressing. Study-wide findings and caveats: Tumor-resident clones, often undetectable pretreatment in blood, expanded then contracted after pembrolizumab.

All patients were mismatch repair deficient, assessed by either PCR or immunohistochemistry. TCRs were sequenced from a few patients responding to pembrolizumab. Trimming shortened V by 3 bases and J by 0 bases, and 12 bases separated the two germline ends. CDR3 length: 15 residues. Looked up from germline, CDR1 is LGHNA and CDR2 is YSLEER. This receptor was taken from an adult with mismatch repair-deficient cancer. Here the sequenced sample was peripheral blood, taken 12 weeks after starting pembrolizumab. The chain employs TRBV4-3 and TRBJ2-7, with D perhaps TRBD1 (5 bases). In DNA form, the CDR3 reads TGCGCCAGCAGCCATACTCTCGACAGCTCCTACGAGCAGTACTTC. It codes for CASSHTLDSSYEQYF.